The rows below give T cell receptor beta chains drawn from one sample of a study of blood T cell repertoires in COVID-19. This table comes from immunoSEQ multiplex PCR, and its TCRdb copy is limited to in-frame clones, with some not included. This sample has 20,000 to 30,000 clones, with approximately 92% found just once. Material for sequencing was peripheral blood. The receptors were gathered from a human donor in a cohort sampled during active COVID-19. The CDR3 runs from the conserved cysteine through the conserved F or W. A D gene is named only where the DNA matches it firmly. Some rows have no size entry. The others give once, few or many, or a class for an expanded clone.

TRBJ2-1	TRBV18	few	13	NA	TGTGCCAGCACCACGCCCGGGTTGAATGAGCAGTTCTTC	CASTTPGLNEQFF
TRBJ1-2	TRBV3-1/TRBV3-2	NA	13	TRBD1	TGTGCCAGCACAGGGACAGGGGGAGATGGCTACACCTTC	CASTGTGGDGYTF
TRBJ2-2	TRBV3-1/TRBV3-2	NA	16	TRBD2	TGTGCCAGCAGGTCGGGCGGGAGCGGGGGCACCGGGGAGCTGTTTTTT	CASRSGGSGGTGELFF
TRBJ1-1	TRBV2	NA	14	NA	TGTGCCAGCAGCCCAAGGACAGACAACACTGAAGCTTTCTTT	CASSPRTDNTEAFF
TRBJ2-1	TRBV7-9	NA	15	TRBD2	TGTGCCAGCAGCTTATCGGGCGGGGGGGCAAATGAGCAGTTCTTC	CASSLSGGGANEQFF
TRBJ1-2	TRBV4-1	once	15	NA	TGCGCCAGCAGCCAGCTCCCCGCGGGGAGCTATGGCTACACCTTC	CASSQLPAGSYGYTF
TRBJ2-5	TRBV11-2	NA	15	TRBD2	TGTGCCAGCAGCCCAAACCCAGCGGGGGGTGAGACCCAGTACTTC	CASSPNPAGGETQYF
TRBJ1-1	TRBV7-9	NA	14	TRBD1	TGTGCCAGCAGCCACGGGACAGTAGGTACTGAAGCTTTCTTT	CASSHGTVGTEAFF
TRBJ2-3	TRBV9	NA	15	TRBD2	TGTGCCAGCAGCGTAGAACCAAGCGGGGTAGGTACGCAGTATTTT	CASSVEPSGVGTQYF
TRBJ2-3	TRBV5-4	NA	14	TRBD2	TGTGCCAGCAGCATGGGACTAGCGGGGGATACGCAGTATTTT	CASSMGLAGDTQYF
TRBJ2-1	TRBV2	NA	13	NA	TGTGCCAGCAGTGTTCTAGAAGACAATGAGCAGTTCTTC	CASSVLEDNEQFF
TRBJ2-5	TRBV19	once	17	TRBD2	TGTGCCAGTAGGCCCCGGGGGCTAGCGGGGGATCAAGAGACCCAGTACTTC	CASRPRGLAGDQETQYF
TRBJ2-2	TRBV9	NA	18	TRBD2	TGTGCCAGCAGCGTCAGTAGGCGGGGGGGCCTTGTCACCGGGGAGCTGTTTTTT	CASSVSRRGGLVTGELFF
TRBJ2-5	TRBV19	NA	14	TRBD1	TGTGCCAGTACCCGGACAGGGCCACAAGAGACCCAGTACTTC	CASTRTGPQETQYF
TRBJ2-5	TRBV5-1	NA	15	TRBD1	TGCGCCAGCAGCTTGGTTTTGACAGGGATGGAGACCCAGTACTTC	CASSLVLTGMETQYF
TRBJ2-5	TRBV19	few	16	TRBD2	TGTGCCAGTAGTTTTGAAACCGGGACTAGCGGAGAGACCCAGTACTTC	CASSFETGTSGETQYF
TRBJ1-2	TRBV20-1	NA	11	TRBD1	TGCAGTGCGGACAGGAACTATGGCTACACCTTC	CSADRNYGYTF
TRBJ2-5	TRBV11-2	NA	16	TRBD2	TGTGCCAGCAGCTTAGCGGACACTAGCGGACAAGAGACCCAGTACTTC	CASSLADTSGQETQYF
TRBJ1-1	TRBV5-1	few	13	TRBD1	TGCGCCAGCAGCTTGACAGGGGTTGGAGACGCTTTCTTT	CASSLTGVGDAFF
TRBJ2-4	TRBV27	NA	16	NA	TGTGCCAGCAGTTCCGGACGGTTGGGGGGGCTTAACATTCAGTACTTC	CASSSGRLGGLNIQYF
TRBJ1-2	TRBV3-1/TRBV3-2	NA	14	TRBD1	TGTGCCAGCAGCCAAGGGGGACAGGGAACTGGCTACACCTTC	CASSQGGQGTGYTF
TRBJ2-4	TRBV9	NA	14	TRBD2	TGTGCCAGCAGCGGACTAGCGGGGAAAAACATTCAGTACTTC	CASSGLAGKNIQYF
TRBJ1-2	TRBV5-1	NA	15	NA	TGCGCCAGCAGCCATGCTTTTCCGACAAACTATGGCTACACCTTC	CASSHAFPTNYGYTF
TRBJ1-6	TRBV11-1	NA	15	TRBD1	TGTGCCAGCAGCTTGGGACCGGGACAGAATTCACCCCTCCACTTT	CASSLGPGQNSPLHF
TRBJ2-2	TRBV5-4	NA	16	TRBD1	TGTGCCAGCAGTTCACCGACAGGGGTGGTCACCGGGGAGCTGTTTTTT	CASSSPTGVVTGELFF
TRBJ1-1	TRBV2	NA	12	NA	TGTGCCAGCACACGAGTGAACACTGAAGCTTTCTTT	CASTRVNTEAFF
TRBJ2-2	TRBV2	NA	20	TRBD2	TGTGCCAGCAGGAATCGGCGCGGGGGGACCCTCTCCTTGAACACCGGGGAGCTGTTTTTT	CASRNRRGGTLSLNTGELFF
TRBJ2-4	TRBV28	NA	19	TRBD2	TGTGCCAGCAGTTTATCTGGACTAGGATCCAGGAGGCCCAAAAACATTCAGTACTTC	CASSLSGLGSRRPKNIQYF